The next 29 T cell receptor beta chains were all read from a single sample in a study of shared clonotypes between healthy human individuals. CD45RO negativity and positive selection for CCR7 defined naive CD8 cells, a population that excluded terminally differentiated effector memory CD45RA+ cells. Data came from immunoSEQ multiplex PCR; TCRdb stores just in-frame clones and leaves some out. The table has about 2 million clones, about 95% seen once. Sequencing input: naive CD8+ T cells sorted from blood. The receptors stem from a man in his late teens or twenties in good health.

V is TRBV7-8 and J is TRBJ2-5; TRBD2 matches at 7 bases. The CDR3 contains 15 residues. Germline values: CDR1 SGHVS, CDR2 FQNEAQ. V was clipped by 5 bases and J by 5 bases; unmatched bases: 11. CDR3 loop: CASSQGLGLWETQYF. CDR3 nucleotides: TGTGCCAGCAGCCAAGGACTAGGCCTGTGGGAGACCCAGTACTTC. Filled out from reference TRBV7-8 and TRBJ2-5, the complete variable domain reads GAGVSQSPRYKVAKRGQDVALRCDPISGHVSLFWYQQALGQGPEFLTYFQNEAQLDKSGLPSDRFFAERPEGSVSTLKIQRTQQEDSAVYLCASSQGLGLWETQYFGPGTRLLVL.

V and J are TRBV5-1 and TRBJ1-5, with D hard to call. Trimming removed 4 bases at V and 3 bases at J, with 11 bases between. The CDR3 is made up of 14 amino acids. Germline values: CDR1 SGHRS, CDR2 YFSETQ. The CDR3 loop reads CASSLGENNQPQHF. CDR3 coding DNA: TGCGCCAGCAGCCTAGGCGAAAACAATCAGCCCCAGCATTTT.

This chain links TRBV6-5 with TRBJ2-1; D remains ambiguous. The CDR3 is 15 amino acids. From germline, CDR1 is MNHEY and CDR2 SVGAGI. Trimming left V 2 bases short and J 8 bases short, with 16 bases between. CDR3 residues: CASSYAVSRSHEQFF. CDR3 in DNA: TGTGCCAGCAGTTACGCGGTTAGCAGATCACATGAGCAGTTCTTC.

This chain links TRBV5-1 with TRBJ2-7, with TRBD1 as a possible D gene (6 bases). In germline, CDR1 is SGHRS, CDR2 YFSETQ. The CDR3 runs to 14 residues. Trimming left V 5 bases short and J 5 bases short, with 17 bases between. The CDR3 spells CASSIRGGPDEQYF. The CDR3 DNA sequence: TGCGCCAGCAGTATACGAGGGGGACCTGACGAGCAGTACTTC. Full variable domain (missing parts from reference TRBV5-1 and TRBJ2-7): KAGVTQTPRYLIKTRGQQVTLSCSPISGHRSVSWYQQTPGQGLQFLFEYFSETQRNKGNFPGRFSGRQFSNSRSEMNVSTLELGDSALYLCASSIRGGPDEQYFGPGTRLTVT.

The rearrangement uses TRBV29-1 and TRBJ2-1; D ambiguous. Trimming pared 3 bases from V and 8 bases from J, leaving 17 bases between. The CDR3 loop spans 14 amino acids. Germline CDR1 reads SQVTM; CDR2 reads ANQGSEA. CDR3 DNA sequence: TGCAGCGTTGATGGCTCGGCGGTGGTGGATGAGCAGTTCTTC. It is translated as CSVDGSAVVDEQFF.

The chain joins TRBV6-1 to TRBJ2-5; tentatively, D is TRBD2 (5 bases). The CDR3 consists of 15 residues. Germline CDR1 MNHNS, CDR2 SASEGT. Trimming took off 9 bases at V and 2 bases at J, with 19 bases between the two ends. The CDR3 protein is CASQGRDPLQETQYF. The CDR3, as DNA: TGTGCCAGTCAAGGTCGGGATCCCTTACAAGAGACCCAGTACTTC.

CDR3 sequence (DNA): TGCGCCAGCAGCTTATTTGTAGACAGGGAGTACAATGAGCAGTTCTTC. Translated, it gives CASSLFVDREYNEQFF. The chain joins TRBV5-1 to TRBJ2-1; 7 bases map to TRBD1. In germline, CDR1 is SGHRS, CDR2 YFSETQ. V was clipped by 2 bases and J by 4 bases; unmatched bases: 9. The CDR3 is 16 residues long. The whole variable domain, filled in from reference TRBV5-1 and TRBJ2-1, reads KAGVTQTPRYLIKTRGQQVTLSCSPISGHRSVSWYQQTPGQGLQFLFEYFSETQRNKGNFPGRFSGRQFSNSRSEMNVSTLELGDSALYLCASSLFVDREYNEQFFGPGTRLTVL.

The chain employs TRBV6-6 and TRBJ2-7, with a tentative D call TRBD1 (5 bases). Trimming pared 0 bases from V and 6 bases from J, leaving 12 bases between. The CDR3 consists of 14 residues. Per germline, CDR1 MNHNY and CDR2 SVGAGI (reference sequence). CDR3 bases: TGTGCCAGCAGTTACTCCAAGGGGAAATCCGAGCAGTACTTC. It encodes CASSYSKGKSEQYF.

This sequence joins TRBV19 and TRBJ1-3; D gene uncertain. V dropped 0 bases and J dropped 0 bases, with 9 bases sitting between them. CDR3 length: 16 residues. Germline assignment: CDR1 LNHDA and CDR2 SQIVND (reference sequence). Written as DNA, the CDR3 is TGTGCCAGTAGTATAGATGGCGGCAACTCTGGAAACACCATATATTTT. Translating it yields CASSIDGGNSGNTIYF.

As for this clone: Other DNA sequences in the sample encode the same CDR3. The rearrangement links TRBV6-5 to TRBJ1-2; D is undetermined. The CDR3 runs to 14 residues. Germline CDR1 and CDR2: MNHEY and SVGAGI. The ends were cut back, 0 bases at V and 2 bases at J, with 7 bases in the middle. The CDR3 is CASSYSGGNYGYTF. CDR3 nucleotide sequence: TGTGCCAGCAGTTACTCAGGAGGGAACTATGGCTACACCTTC.

This chain joins TRBV4-1 and TRBJ2-7; 9 positions agree with TRBD1. The CDR3 contains 17 residues. Losses at the gene ends were 3 bases for V and 3 bases for J; bases not matched to a gene: 12. Germline V CDR1 and CDR2: MGHRA, YSYEKL. This chain's CDR3 is CASSHLTGTGLVYEQYF. DNA for the CDR3: TGCGCCAGCAGCCACCTAACCGGGACAGGGTTAGTCTACGAGCAGTACTTC.

The genes are TRBV6-5 and TRBJ1-5; 9 nucleotides line up with TRBD1. V was clipped by 8 bases and J by 7 bases; unmatched bases: 12. From germline, CDR1 is MNHEY and CDR2 SVGAGI. This CDR3 has 15 residues. CDR3 sequence reads: CASAPLQGAGQPQHF. CDR3 in DNA: TGTGCCAGCGCTCCCCTACAGGGGGCCGGGCAGCCCCAGCATTTT.

The CDR3 protein is CSASGDYEQYF. CDR3 sequence (DNA): TGCAGCGCTAGCGGGGACTACGAGCAGTACTTC. This chain uses TRBV29-1 with TRBJ2-7; 9 bases align to TRBD2. CDR3 length: 11 amino acids. J was trimmed by 3 bases and V by 7 bases; bases with no gene match: 1. Per germline, CDR1 SQVTM and CDR2 ANQGSEA.

The V and J genes are TRBV28 and TRBJ1-2, with D perhaps TRBD1 (6 bases). The CDR3 runs to 14 residues. Trimming removed 4 bases at V and 1 base at J, with 10 bases between. Germline CDR1 and CDR2: MDHEN and SYDVKM. DNA of the CDR3: TGTGCCAGCAGTTGGACAGACCTTAACTATGGCTACACCTTC. Residues: CASSWTDLNYGYTF.

Turning to this clone: This specimen includes other DNA sequences encoding the same CDR3. The gene calls are TRBV9 and TRBJ2-5; D is possibly TRBD1 (5 bases). Germline CDR1 is SGDLS and CDR2 is YYNGEE. V lost 0 bases, J lost 2 bases, and 8 bases lay in between. The length of the CDR3 is 14 residues. The CDR3, as DNA: TGTGCCAGCAGCGTAGAGGGGCTTCAAGAGACCCAGTACTTC. It yields the protein CASSVEGLQETQYF.

This clone appeared once. The chain carries TRBV6-5 and TRBJ1-1; perhaps TRBD1 as D (6 bases). The CDR3 is made up of 11 amino acids. Trimming removed 7 bases at V and 10 bases at J, with 13 bases between. Germline CDR1 and CDR2: MNHEY and SVGAGI. The CDR3 is CASNSQGRAFF. DNA of the CDR3: TGTGCCAGCAACTCACAGGGAAGAGCTTTCTTT.

On this clone itself: Other DNA sequences in this specimen translate into the identical CDR3. The chain links TRBV6-5 to TRBJ1-1; D remains unclear. The germline CDR1 and CDR2 sequences are MNHEY and SVGAGI. V lost 3 bases to trimming and J lost 3 bases, with 8 bases between them. This CDR3 spans 13 amino acids. The CDR3: CASSYSDDTEAFF. CDR3 DNA sequence: TGTGCCAGCAGTTATTCGGATGACACTGAAGCTTTCTTT.

The chain combines TRBV9 with TRBJ2-1, with D unresolved. Germline loops: CDR1 SGDLS, CDR2 YYNGEE. The CDR3 totals 13 residues. Trimming shortened V by 4 bases and J by 9 bases, and 14 bases separated the two germline ends. CDR3 DNA sequence: TGTGCCAGCAGCCCTCAGGTCTCATTTGAGCAGTTCTTC. Amino acids: CASSPQVSFEQFF.

In nucleotides, the CDR3 is TGTGCCAGCAGCTTAGGTCAGGGTTACACCGGGGAGCTGTTTTTT. Encoded protein: CASSLGQGYTGELFF. V usage is TRBV7-9 and J usage is TRBJ2-2, with D perhaps matching TRBD1 (5 bases). This CDR3 has 15 residues. Germline values: CDR1 SEHNR, CDR2 FQNEAQ (reference sequence). The V end lost 1 base, the J end lost 3 bases, and 9 bases lay between the germline ends. Full variable domain (missing parts from reference TRBV7-9 and TRBJ2-2): DTGVSQNPRHKITKRGQNVTFRCDPISEHNRLYWYRQTLGQGPEFLTYFQNEAQLEKSRLLSDRFSAERPKGSFSTLEIQRTEQGDSAMYLCASSLGQGYTGELFFGEGSRLTVL.

V usage is TRBV12-2 and J usage is TRBJ2-3; the tabulated D call, TRBD2, remains unverified against the DNA. TRBV12-2 is a known pseudogene. The CDR3 sequence is 16 residues long. The CDR3 is CASRLGTSGRKDTQYF. In DNA form, the CDR3 reads TGTGCAAGTCGCTTAGGGACTAGCGGGAGGAAAGATACGCAGTATTTT.

This clone was counted once. The V call is TRBV5-1, the J call TRBJ2-7, with 14 bases matching TRBD2. The CDR3 loop spans 17 amino acids. Germline V gene data show CDR1 as SGHRS and CDR2 as YFSETQ. The junction had 8 bases not matched to a gene; V was cut back by 3 bases and J by 3 bases. CDR3 nucleotides: TGCGCCAGCAGCTCGGGACTAGCGGGAGCTACGTACTACGAGCAGTACTTC. Amino acid sequence: CASSSGLAGATYYEQYF.

J is TRBJ1-2 and V is TRBV2, with TRBD1 matching over 9 bases. Germline V gives CDR1 SNHLY, CDR2 FYNNEI. With V trimmed by 11 bases and J by 5 bases, 9 bases remained unmatched. The length of the CDR3 is 13 residues. The CDR3 bases are TGTGCCCCCGACTCCGGGACAGGGTATGGCTACACCTTC. This gives the protein CAPDSGTGYGYTF.

This clone was seen once. V gene TRBV6-6 combines with J gene TRBJ2-1; 13 bases are a match to TRBD2. This CDR3 comprises 16 residues. Trimming cost V 5 bases and J 4 bases; bases outside gene matches: 5. Germline V gene lookup returns CDR1 MNHNY and CDR2 SVGAGI (reference sequence). In nucleotides, the CDR3 is TGTGCCAGCAGTCGGGGACTAGCGGGAAAATACAATGAGCAGTTCTTC. Translating gives CASSRGLAGKYNEQFF.

V gene TRBV29-1 combines with J gene TRBJ1-1; 9 bases line up with TRBD1. CDR3 size: 14 residues. Trimming cost V 5 bases and J 7 bases; bases outside gene matches: 11. CDR1 and CDR2 from the germline V gene are SQVTM and ANQGSEA. CDR3 coding DNA: TGCAGCGTTTCATTCGAGAGGACAGGGGATGAAGCTTTCTTT. Amino acids: CSVSFERTGDEAFF.

The chain couples TRBV10-3 to TRBJ2-2; no clear D. Germline V gene lookup returns CDR1 ENHRY and CDR2 SYGVKD. The V end was cut by 3 bases, the J end by 3 bases, with 11 bases between. CDR3 length: 15 amino acids. CDR3 coding DNA: TGTGCCATCAGTGAAGCAGCTAGGGACACCGGGGAGCTGTTTTTT. It specifies CAISEAARDTGELFF.

This clone was seen a single time. The chain has TRBV6-5 and TRBJ2-7, with D perhaps TRBD2 (7 bases). The CDR3 contains 14 residues. Deletions cut 4 bases from V and 2 bases from J, with 12 bases between. Per germline, CDR1 MNHEY and CDR2 SVGAGI. The CDR3 protein is CASSFGGGAYEQYF. The CDR3 nucleotides read TGTGCCAGCAGTTTTGGAGGGGGGGCCTACGAGCAGTACTTC.

This chain connects TRBV10-3 to TRBJ2-1, with 14 bases lining up with TRBD2. The trim removed 6 bases at V and 3 bases at J, leaving 7 bases unmatched. Per the germline V gene, CDR1 is ENHRY and CDR2 is SYGVKD. This CDR3 region has 17 residues. CDR3 amino acids: CAISRGTSGSLYNEQFF. The CDR3 nucleotides are TGTGCCATCAGCCGAGGGACTAGCGGGAGCCTCTACAATGAGCAGTTCTTC.

The gene calls are TRBV6-1 and TRBJ2-7; tentatively, D is TRBD1 (7 bases). The CDR3 consists of 16 residues. Per germline, CDR1 MNHNS and CDR2 SASEGT. V lost 0 bases, J lost 2 bases, and 14 bases lay in between. Here the CDR3 DNA reads TGTGCCAGCAGTGAAGCGCTTCAGGGGGGACCCTACGAGCAGTACTTC. This gives the protein CASSEALQGGPYEQYF.

The chain is built from TRBV7-9 and TRBJ1-2; no clear D. The CDR3 contains 13 residues. Deletions cut 5 bases from V and 7 bases from J, with 14 bases between. The germline V gene encodes CDR1 SEHNR and CDR2 FQNEAQ (reference sequence). CDR3 sequence (DNA): TGTGCCAGCAGCCCAGAGTGGCATCTTGGCTACACCTTC. This sequence encodes CASSPEWHLGYTF.